This TCR beta chain was recovered during a study of untreated major depressive disorder. Study-level results: Compared with controls, depressed patients showed more TRBV05-01 (Vbeta 5.1) usage in CD4+ T cells.

As concerns this clone: The antigen remains undetermined.

The protocol was immunoSEQ multiplex PCR, while the TCRdb copy is restricted to in-frame clones and leaves out a portion. The sample records about 25,000 clones, about 90% being singletons. CD4+ T cells were isolated from thawed PBMCs by magnetic negative selection. The CDR3 has 15 residues. The germline CDR1 and CDR2 sequences are LNHDA and SQIVND (reference sequence). V was clipped by 3 bases and J by 0 bases, with 11 bases between them. The source of this sequence is a woman aged 25-40 years with major depressive disorder. The sequenced material came from CD4+ T cells from PBMCs. The rearrangement joins TRBV19 to TRBJ1-2; a possible D gene is TRBD1 (6 bases). The CDR3 DNA is TGTGCCAGTAGTATGGGACAAGCTACTAACTATGGCTACACCTTC. Its translation: CASSMGQATNYGYTF.